This is a list of T cell receptor beta chains from one sample in a study of T cell responses to AZD1222 COVID-19 vaccine. The assay was immunoSEQ multiplex PCR, and TCRdb's table has in-frame clones only and misses some. The data hold some 150,000 clones, with about 90% observed a single time. Sequences were derived from peripheral blood, sampled on day 0 of AZD1222 vaccination. The receptors shown here come from an adult in good health. Both conserved end residues are part of each CDR3. The D gene is left open where the match is weak. Clone size is shown for a subset of rows, as once, few, many or a class of expanded clone.

v_gene	abundance	j_gene	d_gene	CDR3nt	CDR3aa
TRBV4-3	NA	TRBJ2-1	NA	TGCGCCAGCAGCCAAGGTCACCGGGGTAGAAACAATGAGCAGTTCTTC	CASSQGHRGRNNEQFF
TRBV7-3	NA	TRBJ2-1	NA	TGTGCCAGCAGCTCCCCGCCGGGTGCGGCCTACAATGAGCAGTTCTTC	CASSSPPGAAYNEQFF
TRBV29-1	NA	TRBJ1-2	TRBD1	TGCAGCGTTGAAGACATCACAGGGGTTGGCGGCTACACCTTC	CSVEDITGVGGYTF
TRBV2	NA	TRBJ2-7	NA	TGTGCCAGCAGTGTCTACGGATACTACGAGCAGTACTTC	CASSVYGYYEQYF
TRBV29-1	NA	TRBJ2-1	NA	TGCAGCGTTGAAGGCGACTCCTACAATGAGCAGTTCTTC	CSVEGDSYNEQFF
TRBV20-1	NA	TRBJ2-1	NA	TGCAGTGCTTGGCCTCCCAATGAGCAGTTCTTC	CSAWPPNEQFF
TRBV7-2	NA	TRBJ1-2	NA	TGTGCCAGCAGCTTCGACAGCAGTGGAGGCTACACCTTC	CASSFDSSGGYTF
TRBV18	NA	TRBJ1-2	TRBD1	TGTGCCAGCTCTCCGGACAGGTTGTATGGCTACACCTTC	CASSPDRLYGYTF
TRBV5-1	NA	TRBJ1-1	NA	TGCGCCAGCAGCTTGGTTTCGGTCTCGGGAGCTTTCTTT	CASSLVSVSGAFF
TRBV21-1	NA	TRBJ1-2	NA	TGTGCCAGCAGCAAAGGTGTTGACAGGCCGCCACAGGTTCTCTATGGCTACACCTTC	CASSKGVDRPPQVLYGYTF
TRBV7-9	NA	TRBJ2-3	TRBD2	TGTGCCAGCAGCTCGGACTGGACTAGCGGGAGTTCAGATACGCAGTATTTT	CASSSDWTSGSSDTQYF
TRBV9	NA	TRBJ2-3	TRBD2	TGTGCCAGCAGCGCACTAGCGGGGTCCACGGATACGCAGTATTTT	CASSALAGSTDTQYF
TRBV10-3	NA	TRBJ2-5	NA	TGTGCCATCAGTGAGTCGACACCGAGGGAGACCCAGTACTTC	CAISESTPRETQYF
TRBV5-6	NA	TRBJ1-1	NA	TGTGCCAGCAGCCATGGAGGGAACACTGAAGCTTTCTTT	CASSHGGNTEAFF
TRBV10-3	NA	TRBJ1-5	NA	TGTGCCATCAGTGAGTCGGCCCATCAGCCCCAGCATTTT	CAISESAHQPQHF
TRBV7-3	NA	TRBJ2-1	NA	TGTGCCAGCAGCTTAACGGGAGCGGAAGGTGAGCAGTTCTTC	CASSLTGAEGEQFF
TRBV4-2	NA	TRBJ1-3	TRBD1	TGTGCCAGCAGCCAGAACAGGGGGCTCTCTGGAAACACCATATATTTT	CASSQNRGLSGNTIYF
TRBV7-8	NA	TRBJ2-7	TRBD1	TGTGCCAGCAGCACCCGGACAGGGGTCACCTACGAGCAGTACTTC	CASSTRTGVTYEQYF
TRBV6-4	NA	TRBJ2-1	TRBD2	TGTGCCAGCAGCCGGACTAGCGGGAGCGTCAATGAGCAGTTCTTC	CASSRTSGSVNEQFF
TRBV7-9	few	TRBJ2-2	NA	TGTGCCAGCAGCCCCGGCCTGGGGACCGGGGAGCTGTTTTTT	CASSPGLGTGELFF
TRBV5-1	NA	TRBJ1-2	NA	TGCGCCAGCAGCTTGGAGGGTTATGGCTACACCTTC	CASSLEGYGYTF
TRBV28	NA	TRBJ2-7	NA	TGTGCCAGCAGTTCCCCCTTTACCTACGAGCAGTACTTC	CASSSPFTYEQYF
TRBV6-5	NA	TRBJ1-3	NA	TGTGCCAGCAGTCGGGACACCAGCTCTGGAAACACCATATATTTT	CASSRDTSSGNTIYF
TRBV4-2	NA	TRBJ2-1	NA	TGTGCCAGCAGCCAAGATACGGGGTGGCGTGGGGCAGGCAATGAGCAGTTCTTC	CASSQDTGWRGAGNEQFF
TRBV28	NA	TRBJ2-3	NA	TGTGCCAGCAGTTTAGGGGAGCTTTGGAGGGGGTGGGATACAGATACGCAGTATTTT	CASSLGELWRGWDTDTQYF
TRBV12-1	NA	TRBJ2-7	NA	TGTGCCAGCAGCCCACCGACTATAAAACCCTACGAGCAGTACTTC	CASSPPTIKPYEQYF
TRBV6-2/TRBV6-3	NA	TRBJ1-5	TRBD1	TGTGCCAGCAGTTACCCGGTTGGGGGACAGGAGGGTCAGCCCCAGCATTTT	CASSYPVGGQEGQPQHF
TRBV6-1	NA	TRBJ1-1	NA	TGTGCCAGCAGTGATCGGGGGAACACTGAAGCTTTCTTT	CASSDRGNTEAFF